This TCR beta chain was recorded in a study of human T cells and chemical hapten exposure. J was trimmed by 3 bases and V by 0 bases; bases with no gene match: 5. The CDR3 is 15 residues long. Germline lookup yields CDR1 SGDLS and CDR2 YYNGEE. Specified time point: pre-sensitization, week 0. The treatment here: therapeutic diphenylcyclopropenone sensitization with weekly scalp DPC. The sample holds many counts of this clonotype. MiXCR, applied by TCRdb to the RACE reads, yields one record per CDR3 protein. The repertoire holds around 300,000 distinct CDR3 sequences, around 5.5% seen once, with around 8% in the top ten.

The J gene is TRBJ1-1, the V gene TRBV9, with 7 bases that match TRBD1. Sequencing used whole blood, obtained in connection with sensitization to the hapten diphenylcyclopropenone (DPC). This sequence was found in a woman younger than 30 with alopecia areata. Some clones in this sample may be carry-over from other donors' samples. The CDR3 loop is CASSVANRGDTEAFF. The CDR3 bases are TGTGCCAGCAGCGTAGCTAACAGGGGTGACACTGAAGCTTTCTTT. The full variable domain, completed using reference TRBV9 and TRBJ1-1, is DSGVTQTPKHLITATGQRVTLRCSPRSGDLSVYWYQQSLDQGLQFLIQYYNGEERAKGNILERFSAQQFPDLHSELNLSSLELGDSALYFCASSVANRGDTEAFFGQGTRLTVV.